This T cell receptor (beta chain) appears in the sequencing data of a study of blood T cell repertoires in COVID-19. Study as a whole: Sites across the United States, Italy and Spain contributed samples from acute and convalescent COVID-19. Sources were T cells, B-cell-depleted T cells, or PBMCs; the material itself was cDNA or gDNA.

Original processing methods: Nucleated cell number was recorded as an estimate derived from reference gene primer amplification. Libraries were prepared by immunoSEQ multiplex PCR; TCRdb keeps only in-frame clonotypes and omits some of them. For V, J and clone size, that table is used; D and trimming come from the DNA. This table has over 90,000 clones, around 90% appearing once. Germline CDR1 KGHDR, CDR2 SFDVKD. This CDR3 has 17 residues. J lost 8 bases, V lost 1 base, and 8 bases had no gene match. The chain uses TRBV24-1 and TRBJ2-1, with 12 bases aligning to TRBD1. Sample: peripheral blood. This clonotype was sampled from a woman aged 45-65 years with COVID-19, enrolled during active disease. This CDR3 is CATSDFHPGQGADEQFF. In DNA form, the CDR3 reads TGTGCCACCAGTGATTTTCACCCGGGACAGGGGGCGGATGAGCAGTTCTTC.